Sequencing of this TCR beta chain was carried out in a study of control samples from healthy donors and cancer patients. TCRdb's copy holds only in-frame clones and misses some; the assay was immunoSEQ multiplex PCR. This sample carries about 230,000 clones, approximately 80% of them seen once, and the ten largest clones take about an eighth. The V end was cut by 6 bases, the J end by 0 bases, with 12 bases between. There are 15 residues in the CDR3. CDR1 and CDR2 from the germline V gene are MNHEY and SVGAGI. This receptor was identified in a woman aged 60 to 75 with lung cancer. Material for sequencing was PBMCs. The gene calls are TRBV6-5 and TRBJ1-3; D is ambiguous. The DNA of the CDR3 is TGTGCCAGCAGCCGATTTTTAGCCTCTGGAAACACCATATATTTT. It encodes CASSRFLASGNTIYF.